These T cell receptor beta chains were read from a single sample in a study of T cell responses to AZD1222 COVID-19 vaccine. Data came from immunoSEQ multiplex PCR; TCRdb stores just in-frame clones and leaves some out. The sample lists under 150,000 clones, about nine tenths seen once, with roughly 5% in the top ten. This specimen was peripheral blood, taken on day 0 of AZD1222 vaccination. All receptors derive from an adult in good health. Both conserved end residues are part of each CDR3. A D gene is named only where the DNA matches it firmly. Only some rows state a clone size, as once, few, many or a class for expanded clones.

abundance: .; d_gene: .; v_gene: TRBV2; j_gene: TRBJ1-5; CDR3nt: TGTGCCAGCAATAGGGGCAATCAGCCCCAGCATTTT; CDR3aa: CASNRGNQPQHF
abundance: once; d_gene: TRBD1; v_gene: TRBV18; j_gene: TRBJ1-1; CDR3nt: TGTGCCAGCTCACCCGGGACAGGGGCTGAAGCTTTCTTT; CDR3aa: CASSPGTGAEAFF
abundance: .; d_gene: .; v_gene: TRBV11-2; j_gene: TRBJ1-2; CDR3nt: TGTGCCAGCAGCCTAGGGGCTAACTATGGCTACACCTTC; CDR3aa: CASSLGANYGYTF
abundance: few; d_gene: .; v_gene: TRBV28; j_gene: TRBJ1-2; CDR3nt: TGTGCCAGCAGTTCTACAGGATTCTATGGCTACACCTTC; CDR3aa: CASSSTGFYGYTF
abundance: .; d_gene: .; v_gene: TRBV6-5; j_gene: TRBJ1-4; CDR3nt: TGTGCCAGCAGGCCTAAGGGATTAGGGGAAAAACTGTTTTTT; CDR3aa: CASRPKGLGEKLFF
abundance: .; d_gene: .; v_gene: TRBV7-9; j_gene: TRBJ2-7; CDR3nt: TGTGCCAGCAGCTTATTCTCGGGAGATGGGGGTTACGAGCAGTACTTC; CDR3aa: CASSLFSGDGGYEQYF
abundance: .; d_gene: .; v_gene: TRBV4-1; j_gene: TRBJ1-2; CDR3nt: TGCGCCAGCAGCCAAGTAAACGGGGGGGGCTATGGCTACACCTTC; CDR3aa: CASSQVNGGGYGYTF
abundance: few; d_gene: TRBD1; v_gene: TRBV25-1; j_gene: TRBJ1-4; CDR3nt: TGTGCCAGCAGTGATTCCCCTCGGGACAGGGAAGAAAAACTGTTTTTT; CDR3aa: CASSDSPRDREEKLFF
abundance: .; d_gene: .; v_gene: TRBV18; j_gene: TRBJ1-4; CDR3nt: TGTGCCAGCTCGGCACAGACAGCTAATGGGGAAAAACTGTTTTTT; CDR3aa: CASSAQTANGEKLFF
abundance: .; d_gene: TRBD2; v_gene: TRBV4-1; j_gene: TRBJ2-5; CDR3nt: TGCGCCAGCAGCCACGAACCGGGACTAGCACGTGGGGCCCAAGAGACCCAGTACTTC; CDR3aa: CASSHEPGLARGAQETQYF
abundance: .; d_gene: .; v_gene: TRBV6-5; j_gene: TRBJ1-1; CDR3nt: TGTGCCAGCAGTCCCGGACTAGGCGGCACTGAAGCTTTCTTT; CDR3aa: CASSPGLGGTEAFF
abundance: .; d_gene: .; v_gene: TRBV4-2; j_gene: TRBJ1-2; CDR3nt: TGTGCCAGCAGCCAAGTGCAACAGATCAACTATGGCTACACCTTC; CDR3aa: CASSQVQQINYGYTF
abundance: .; d_gene: TRBD1; v_gene: TRBV5-1; j_gene: TRBJ1-2; CDR3nt: TGCGCCAGCAGTCCAGGGACAGGGTCACCGCAGTATGGCTACACCTTC; CDR3aa: CASSPGTGSPQYGYTF
abundance: .; d_gene: .; v_gene: TRBV4-2; j_gene: TRBJ2-7; CDR3nt: TGTGCCAGCAGCCAAGAACGGGTACGTAGGGAGCAGTACTTC; CDR3aa: CASSQERVRREQYF
abundance: once; d_gene: TRBD1; v_gene: TRBV20-1; j_gene: TRBJ2-4; CDR3nt: TGCAGTGCTAGTGAGGACAGGGGAGCCAAAAACATTCAGTACTTC; CDR3aa: CSASEDRGAKNIQYF
abundance: few; d_gene: TRBD1; v_gene: TRBV5-6; j_gene: TRBJ1-2; CDR3nt: TGTGCCAGCAGCACTAACAGGGGATTTAACTATGGCTACACCTTC; CDR3aa: CASSTNRGFNYGYTF
abundance: .; d_gene: .; v_gene: TRBV13; j_gene: TRBJ2-1; CDR3nt: TGTGCCAGCAGTACGAGCCCCCGGGCAGCCTACGCTTGGTCCTACAATGAGCAGTTCTTC; CDR3aa: CASSTSPRAAYAWSYNEQFF
abundance: .; d_gene: TRBD2; v_gene: TRBV7-2; j_gene: TRBJ2-1; CDR3nt: TGTGCCAGCGCCCCCCGGCGGGAGGGCTACAATGAGCAGTTCTTC; CDR3aa: CASAPRREGYNEQFF
abundance: once; d_gene: TRBD1; v_gene: TRBV12-3/TRBV12-4; j_gene: TRBJ1-6; CDR3nt: TGTGCCAGCAGCCGGGACAGCCTTTCACCCCTCCACTTT; CDR3aa: CASSRDSLSPLHF
abundance: .; d_gene: .; v_gene: TRBV7-2; j_gene: TRBJ1-1; CDR3nt: TGTGCCAGCAGCTTATTCCAGGGGTTGGACACTGAAGCTTTCTTT; CDR3aa: CASSLFQGLDTEAFF
abundance: .; d_gene: .; v_gene: TRBV29-1; j_gene: TRBJ2-7; CDR3nt: TGCAGCGGAGGGAACTCCTACGAGCAGTACTTC; CDR3aa: CSGGNSYEQYF
abundance: .; d_gene: TRBD1; v_gene: TRBV13; j_gene: TRBJ1-4; CDR3nt: TGTGCCAGCAGCTTAGGGACAGGGGCAACTAATGAAAAACTGTTTTTT; CDR3aa: CASSLGTGATNEKLFF
abundance: once; d_gene: .; v_gene: TRBV28; j_gene: TRBJ2-7; CDR3nt: TGTGCCAGCAGTTCGCATGGTCGCGTGGGGGCTAGCGGTTCCTACGAGCAGTACTTC; CDR3aa: CASSSHGRVGASGSYEQYF
abundance: .; d_gene: .; v_gene: TRBV14; j_gene: TRBJ1-2; CDR3nt: TGTGCCAGCAGCCCATACTCTTCAGGTGGCTACACCTTC; CDR3aa: CASSPYSSGGYTF
abundance: few; d_gene: TRBD2; v_gene: TRBV5-4; j_gene: TRBJ2-5; CDR3nt: TGTGCCAGCAGCTTGGGGGGACTAGCGGGCAGGCTGCAGGAGACCCAGTACTTC; CDR3aa: CASSLGGLAGRLQETQYF
abundance: .; d_gene: .; v_gene: TRBV7-8; j_gene: TRBJ2-1; CDR3nt: TGTGCCAGCAGAGAAGGACGTCTTGAGCAGTTCTTC; CDR3aa: CASREGRLEQFF
abundance: few; d_gene: .; v_gene: TRBV21-1; j_gene: TRBJ1-3; CDR3nt: TGTGCCAGCAGCCCGTGGAAGGGGCGACAACGCTCTGGAAACACCATATATTTT; CDR3aa: CASSPWKGRQRSGNTIYF
abundance: .; d_gene: .; v_gene: TRBV18; j_gene: TRBJ2-3; CDR3nt: TGTGCCAGCTCACCACCGGGTTCCTCTCCCCCCACAGATACGCAGTATTTT; CDR3aa: CASSPPGSSPPTDTQYF
abundance: .; d_gene: .; v_gene: TRBV19; j_gene: TRBJ2-7; CDR3nt: TGTGCCAGTAGTCCCGGGAACACGGCCTACGAGCAGTACTTC; CDR3aa: CASSPGNTAYEQYF
abundance: .; d_gene: TRBD2; v_gene: TRBV5-1; j_gene: TRBJ2-1; CDR3nt: TGCGCCAGCAGCTTGGGACTAGCGGGGGGGAATGAGCAGTTCTTC; CDR3aa: CASSLGLAGGNEQFF
abundance: .; d_gene: TRBD2; v_gene: TRBV27; j_gene: TRBJ2-3; CDR3nt: TGTGCCAGCACCCCCTGGGCGGGAGGAATCACAGATACGCAGTATTTT; CDR3aa: CASTPWAGGITDTQYF
abundance: once; d_gene: .; v_gene: TRBV7-7; j_gene: TRBJ2-2; CDR3nt: TGTGCCCACAGGATGGCGGGTAACACCGGGGAGCTGTTTTTT; CDR3aa: CAHRMAGNTGELFF
abundance: .; d_gene: TRBD2; v_gene: TRBV2; j_gene: TRBJ2-3; CDR3nt: TGTGCCAGCACGGCGGGAGGCGCCATTACGCAGTATTTT; CDR3aa: CASTAGGAITQYF
abundance: once; d_gene: .; v_gene: TRBV11-1; j_gene: TRBJ1-1; CDR3nt: TGTGCCAGCAGCTTAGGGGGGCTCCCTGAAGCTTTCTTT; CDR3aa: CASSLGGLPEAFF
abundance: .; d_gene: .; v_gene: TRBV5-1; j_gene: TRBJ1-1; CDR3nt: TGCGCCAGCAGCTTACAACCGGGGAACACTGAAGCTTTCTTT; CDR3aa: CASSLQPGNTEAFF
abundance: few; d_gene: TRBD1; v_gene: TRBV19; j_gene: TRBJ2-2; CDR3nt: TGTGCCAGTAGGGGACAGGGAGGGTTAGGCGGGGAGCTGTTTTTT; CDR3aa: CASRGQGGLGGELFF
abundance: .; d_gene: .; v_gene: TRBV2; j_gene: TRBJ1-1; CDR3nt: TGTGCCAGCAGTGATGAAGGGGAAGCTTTCTTT; CDR3aa: CASSDEGEAFF
abundance: .; d_gene: .; v_gene: TRBV28; j_gene: TRBJ2-7; CDR3nt: TGTGCCAGCGCCTCGAACAGATACTACGAGCAGTACTTC; CDR3aa: CASASNRYYEQYF
abundance: .; d_gene: .; v_gene: TRBV10-3; j_gene: TRBJ2-7; CDR3nt: TGTGCCATCAGTGACTCAGGGGTAGGGGGATACGAGCAGTACTTC; CDR3aa: CAISDSGVGGYEQYF
abundance: .; d_gene: .; v_gene: TRBV18; j_gene: TRBJ2-1; CDR3nt: TGTGCCAGCTCACCGCAACGGGGTGGTGAGCAGTTCTTC; CDR3aa: CASSPQRGGEQFF
abundance: .; d_gene: TRBD1; v_gene: TRBV19; j_gene: TRBJ1-1; CDR3nt: TGTGCCAGTAGTCGTCCGAGGACAGGGGAGAACACTGAAGCTTTCTTT; CDR3aa: CASSRPRTGENTEAFF
abundance: .; d_gene: TRBD1; v_gene: TRBV12-5; j_gene: TRBJ1-2; CDR3nt: TGTGCTAGTGGTTTGATTAAGGGGGACAGGGGCTACACCTTC; CDR3aa: CASGLIKGDRGYTF
abundance: .; d_gene: .; v_gene: TRBV28; j_gene: TRBJ2-3; CDR3nt: TGTGCCAGTTCGGGACACGACACAGATACGCAGTATTTT; CDR3aa: CASSGHDTDTQYF
abundance: once; d_gene: TRBD1; v_gene: TRBV28; j_gene: TRBJ1-1; CDR3nt: TGTGCCAGTTTAACAGGGGGGAACACTGAAGCTTTCTTT; CDR3aa: CASLTGGNTEAFF
abundance: .; d_gene: .; v_gene: TRBV27; j_gene: TRBJ1-1; CDR3nt: TGTGCCAGCAGTCCACCCTCGGTAGTACTCGACACTGAAGCTTTCTTT; CDR3aa: CASSPPSVVLDTEAFF
abundance: .; d_gene: TRBD1; v_gene: TRBV6-5; j_gene: TRBJ1-4; CDR3nt: TGTGCCAGCAGCCCGGGACAGCTTAATGAAAAACTGTTTTTT; CDR3aa: CASSPGQLNEKLFF
abundance: few; d_gene: .; v_gene: TRBV6-5; j_gene: TRBJ2-1; CDR3nt: TGTGCCAGCACTTGGGGGAATGAGCAGTTCTTC; CDR3aa: CASTWGNEQFF
abundance: .; d_gene: TRBD1; v_gene: TRBV29-1; j_gene: TRBJ2-3; CDR3nt: TGCAGCGTGACCGGGACAGGGGTTGCAGATACGCAGTATTTT; CDR3aa: CSVTGTGVADTQYF
abundance: few; d_gene: .; v_gene: TRBV7-2; j_gene: TRBJ1-2; CDR3nt: TGTGCCAGCAGCTTAGAACTTCCTAACTATGGCTACACCTTC; CDR3aa: CASSLELPNYGYTF
abundance: .; d_gene: .; v_gene: TRBV12-1; j_gene: TRBJ1-5; CDR3nt: TGTGCCAGCAGCCCAGATCACCGACAGCCCCAGCATTTT; CDR3aa: CASSPDHRQPQHF
abundance: .; d_gene: .; v_gene: TRBV4-1; j_gene: TRBJ1-2; CDR3nt: TGCGCCAGCAGCCCCTTCGACAGTCGCTATGGCTACACCTTC; CDR3aa: CASSPFDSRYGYTF
abundance: once; d_gene: TRBD2; v_gene: TRBV27; j_gene: TRBJ2-2; CDR3nt: TGTGCCAGCACCGCTCCGGGACTAGCGGGGGGGCTGCTCGGGGAGCTGTTTTTT; CDR3aa: CASTAPGLAGGLLGELFF
abundance: .; d_gene: .; v_gene: TRBV14; j_gene: TRBJ2-2; CDR3nt: TGTGCCAGCAGCCCGGTGGGGGCGGACGCGAACACCGGGGAGCTGTTTTTT; CDR3aa: CASSPVGADANTGELFF
abundance: .; d_gene: .; v_gene: TRBV19; j_gene: TRBJ1-5; CDR3nt: TGTGCCAGTAGTATCGGGAGAGTGGGGCCCCAGCATTTT; CDR3aa: CASSIGRVGPQHF
abundance: once; d_gene: .; v_gene: TRBV19; j_gene: TRBJ1-1; CDR3nt: TGTGCCAGTAGTATATTAGCAGGGAGAACGAACACTGAAGCTTTCTTT; CDR3aa: CASSILAGRTNTEAFF
abundance: .; d_gene: .; v_gene: TRBV3-1/TRBV3-2; j_gene: TRBJ1-3; CDR3nt: TGTGCCAGCAGCCAAGGCCATCTCGGAAACACCATATATTTT; CDR3aa: CASSQGHLGNTIYF
abundance: .; d_gene: TRBD2; v_gene: TRBV11-2; j_gene: TRBJ2-5; CDR3nt: TGTGCCAGCAGCTTAGTAGTAGCGGGGAATCAAGAGACCCAGTACTTC; CDR3aa: CASSLVVAGNQETQYF